The source of this TCR beta chain is a study of siplizumab effects on memory and regulatory T cells. Study results and caveats: Of the proliferating CD4+ or CD8+ clones, roughly 75-96% lacked a naive or memory phenotype that could be assigned.

Profiled with immunoSEQ multiplex PCR; TCRdb holds only in-frame clones, not every one. The profile covers tens of thousands of clones, with 87% appearing a single time and less than 2% taken by the ten largest. V was clipped by 7 bases and J by 0 bases, with 13 bases between them. Germline CDR1 SGHRS, CDR2 YFSETQ. CDR3 length: 15 residues. Regarding this clone: What it binds is unknown.

V usage is TRBV5-1 and J usage is TRBJ1-4; unclear D gene. The material sequenced was Tregs sorted from blood. This TCR was recovered from a human donor in good health. The CDR3: CASFPDPATNEKLFF. For the CDR3, the DNA is TGCGCCAGCTTTCCCGACCCCGCAACTAATGAAAAACTGTTTTTT.